This T cell receptor (beta chain) was documented in a study of response to subunit inactivated influenza vaccine. This clonotype was picked up many times. Its antigen is unknown. Whole-study results and caveats: Authors suggested few new T cells are recruited by each seasonal influenza vaccination.

TCRdb reanalysed the RT-PCR reads using MiXCR and keeps one entry per CDR3 protein. The sample consists of 150,000 to 200,000 distinct CDR3 sequences, roughly 10% of them appearing once. Sample: non-naive T cells sorted from PBMCs, taken roughly 47 days after vaccination. The TCR was taken from a man over 45 who received an inactivated influenza vaccine.

CDR3 region: CASGLYSGTQYF. The CDR3 DNA reads TGTGCCAGCGGGCTATATAGTGGGACGCAGTATTTT. V usage is TRBV6-5 and J usage is TRBJ2-3, with unresolved D. CDR3 length equals 12 residues. Germline CDR1 MNHEY, CDR2 SVGAGI. Trimming took off 8 bases at V and 9 bases at J, with 15 bases between the two ends.